The sequence of this T cell receptor (beta chain) was determined in a study of cytomegalovirus exposure and HLA in healthy donors. The CDR3 runs 16 residues. The germline V gene has CDR1 LNHDA and CDR2 SQIVND (reference sequence). V lost 1 base and J lost 8, with 15 bases in between. In the PCR, 60 Vbeta and 13 Jbeta primers were used. Using immunoSEQ multiplex PCR, the repertoire was profiled, and TCRdb retains in-frame clones only, with some absent. In the table there are over 100,000 clones, approximately 79% of which are singletons. The chain is built from TRBV19 and TRBJ1-6; maybe TRBD1 (5 bases). The source of this sequence is a man aged 25-40 years in good health and CMV-seronegative. The specimen was PBMCs. The CDR3 DNA follows: TGTGCCAGTAGTATAGCCGGGCAGGGAGGCGATTCACCCCTCCACTTT. Translated: CASSIAGQGGDSPLHF. Looking up the rest from reference TRBV19 and TRBJ1-6 gives the full variable domain: DGGITQSPKYLFRKEGQNVTLSCEQNLNHDAMYWYRQDPGQGLRLIYYSQIVNDFQKGDIAEGYSVSREKKESFPLTVTSAQKNPTAFYLCASSIAGQGGDSPLHFGNGTRLTVT.